These 2 T cell receptor beta chains were sequenced from one sample in a study of regulatory T cells in long-lasting Graves disease. According to the study, TCR beta libraries were built with iRepertoire HTBI primers and CDR3-region Arm-PCR. MiXCR was run by TCRdb on the multiplex PCR reads, yielding one entry per CDR3 protein. The table records roughly 410,000 distinct CDR3 sequences, approximately 16% of them present only once. Time point here: newly diagnosed GD, antithyroid drugs for less than 3 months. With RNA extracted from PBMCs as input, the TCR library was made. The same data also contributed to another study, on T cells in Graves' hyperthyroidism and ophthalmopathy.

The specimen comprised peripheral blood mononuclear cells (PBMCs), sampled at new diagnosis, from a patient treated with antithyroid drugs. The receptor source for this set is a woman aged 40 to 50 with Graves disease.

At least ten counts were recorded for this clonotype. CDR3 amino acids: CAWSTGNQPQHF. CDR3 sequence (DNA): TGTGCCTGGAGTACAGGCAATCAGCCCCAGCATTTT. The genes are TRBV30 and TRBJ1-5; D gene ambiguous. Deletions cut 2 bases from V and 2 bases from J, with 4 bases between. The CDR3 spans 12 residues. The germline V gene encodes CDR1 GTSNPN and CDR2 SVGIG (reference sequence).

This clonotype appeared a few times. This may be a read error: a much more frequent sequence differs by one nucleotide. This chain links TRBV11-3 with TRBJ2-5; D call uncertain. From germline, CDR1 is SGHNT and CDR2 YENEEA. The CDR3 is made up of 13 amino acids. The CDR3 sequence is CASSLQGQETLYF. In DNA, the CDR3 is TGTGCCAGCAGCCTTCAAGGGCAAGAGACCCTGTACTTC.